This T cell receptor beta chain was retrieved from a study of blood T cell repertoires in COVID-19. Study details: Whether acute or convalescent, the COVID-19 samples came from the United States, Italy and Spain. The cDNA or gDNA used as material had been derived from T cells, B-cell-depleted T cells, or PBMCs.

V shed 3 bases and J shed 4 bases, with 13 bases lying between them. Per the germline V gene, CDR1 is KGHSH and CDR2 is LQKENI. The CDR3 spans 14 residues. Method: immunoSEQ multiplex PCR; TCRdb's copy keeps in-frame clones and lacks some. The table includes 250,000 to 300,000 clones, roughly 79% detected once. This chain connects TRBV18 to TRBJ2-7; TRBD2 might be the D (5 bases). Sequences were obtained from peripheral blood. This clonotype was obtained from an older woman with active or convalescent COVID-19. Here the CDR3 DNA reads TGTGCCAGCTCACCGTGGACTGTGGGGTACGAGCAGTACTTC. Protein: CASSPWTVGYEQYF.